Each of the 31 T cell receptor beta chains below was sequenced from the same sample in a study of T cells expressing NK-cell markers. One entry per CDR3 protein, without DNA, is what TCRdb gives after re-calling the 5' RACE reads. The listing records about 260,000 distinct CDR3 sequences. What was sequenced was blood T cells: a sorted CD56 or NKG2C T cell subset, CD4+ or CD8+ T cells, or bulk PBMC T cells (not recorded which). The source is a woman between 18 and 70 years old in good health.

The rearrangement links TRBV12-3 or TRBV12-4 to TRBJ1-1. This CDR3 is built from 12 residues. The CDR3 region is CASSLGWTEAFF.

CDR3 loop: CASSTGTGNEKLFF. The chain employs TRBV18 and TRBJ1-4; TCRdb returns TRBD1, unconfirmable since there is no DNA. The CDR3 runs to 14 residues. CDR1 and CDR2 (germline): KGHSH, LQKENI.

This rearrangement joins TRBV7-2 to TRBJ2-1; the TCRdb D gene call, TRBD1, has no DNA to confirm it. The CDR3 is 15 residues long. Germline CDR1 and CDR2: SGHTA and FQGNSA. The CDR3 reads CASSPAGTGLNEQFF.

The chain couples TRBV6-5 to TRBJ2-1; the TCRdb call, TRBD2, lacks DNA for checking. Germline CDR1 and CDR2: MNHEY and SVGAGI. The CDR3 covers 17 residues. The CDR3 here is CASSYSSWRATYNEQFF.

The rearrangement joins TRBV7-2 to TRBJ1-2; TCRdb picks TRBD1, but there is no DNA to check that call. The CDR3 extends over 15 amino acids. The germline V gene encodes CDR1 SGHTA and CDR2 FQGNSA. The CDR3 is CASSPLGTGKIGYTF.

The chain uses TRBV20-1 and TRBJ2-1; the TCRdb D gene call, TRBD2, has no DNA to confirm it. CDR3 length: 13 residues. Germline V gene lookup returns CDR1 DFQATT and CDR2 SNEGSKA (reference sequence). The CDR3 here is CSASDSGSHEQFF.

This chain uses TRBV6-5 with TRBJ1-1; TCRdb proposes TRBD1, but this gene call is untestable without DNA. Per germline, CDR1 MNHEY and CDR2 SVGAGI. The CDR3 is 15 amino acids. Here the CDR3 reads CASSYYGTAGTEAFF.

The gene calls are TRBV29-1 and TRBJ1-6. The CDR3 extends over 12 amino acids. Germline assignment: CDR1 SQVTM and CDR2 ANQGSEA. CDR3 region: CSVANSNSPLHF.

The J gene is TRBJ2-7, the V gene TRBV6-2 or TRBV6-3; TCRdb's assignment of TRBD1 cannot be checked, as there is no DNA. From germline, CDR1 is MNHEY and CDR2 SVGEGT. This CDR3 region has 16 residues. CDR3 region: CASSTIIGTGSYEQYF.

The chain recombines TRBV20-1 with TRBJ1-1. Germline lookup yields CDR1 DFQATT and CDR2 SNEGSKA (reference sequence). CDR3 size: 12 residues. CDR3 sequence: CSARVRAGEAFF.

The chain links TRBV6-1 to TRBJ2-1. This CDR3 contains 16 residues. Germline V gene data show CDR1 as MNHNS and CDR2 as SASEGT. CDR3 sequence: CASSDGSVGNHNEQFF.

The chain carries TRBV5-8 and TRBJ1-1; TCRdb outputs TRBD1, but without DNA this stays unchecked. Germline lookup yields CDR1 SGHTS and CDR2 YDEGEE. The CDR3 totals 15 residues. The CDR3 reads CASSLGLGTNTEAFF.

This rearrangement joins TRBV6-5 to TRBJ1-4; the D gene TCRdb calls, TRBD1, cannot be checked with no DNA. Germline CDR1 and CDR2: MNHEY and SVGAGI. The CDR3 runs to 16 residues. CDR3 in amino acids: CASSSRQATTNEKLFF.

The rearrangement links TRBV3-1 to TRBJ2-2. Germline V gives CDR1 LGHDT, CDR2 YNNKEL (reference sequence). The CDR3 is 13 residues long. The CDR3 region is CASSQFSRGELFF.

The chain has TRBV2 and TRBJ1-1; TCRdb gives TRBD1 as the D gene, but with no DNA this cannot be confirmed. This CDR3 comprises 14 residues. The germline V gene encodes CDR1 SNHLY and CDR2 FYNNEI. The CDR3 sequence is CASSEDRGSTEAFF.

The V call is TRBV5-1, the J call TRBJ2-1; there is no DNA to check the TCRdb D call of TRBD1. The CDR3 length is 14 residues. Germline values: CDR1 SGHRS, CDR2 YFSETQ. CDR3: CASSPDRGPYEQFF.

The chain links TRBV28 to TRBJ1-5; TCRdb picks TRBD1, but there is no DNA to check that call. CDR1 MDHEN and CDR2 SYDVKM come from the germline V gene. This CDR3 spans 15 amino acids. The chain's CDR3 is CASSLVRGGNQPQHF.

The chain employs TRBV7-2 and TRBJ1-5. The CDR3 consists of 13 residues. The germline CDR1 and CDR2 sequences are SGHTA and FQGNSA. The CDR3 protein is CASSSVGSQPQHF.

The chain recombines TRBV7-2 with TRBJ2-5; TCRdb reports TRBD1, a call that lacks DNA to check it against. The V gene's germline CDR1 is SGHTA and CDR2 FQGNSA. The CDR3 runs 17 residues. CDR3 amino acids: CASSSGTGGSVKETQYF.

The V gene is TRBV6-5, the J gene TRBJ2-1; TCRdb's assignment of TRBD1 cannot be checked, as there is no DNA. The germline gives CDR1 MNHEY, CDR2 SVGAGI. The CDR3 has 16 residues. The CDR3 sequence is CASSYGPGQPYNEQFF.

CDR3: CASSQTAPPWGQPGSYNEQFF. This chain joins TRBV4-2 and TRBJ2-1; TCRdb picks TRBD2, but there is no DNA to check that call. Germline V gene sequence: CDR1 LGHNA, CDR2 YNFKEQ. This CDR3 is built from 21 residues.

The V gene is TRBV15, the J gene TRBJ1-5. Germline V CDR1 and CDR2: LNHNV, YYDKDF (reference sequence). This CDR3 has 15 residues. The chain's CDR3 is CATSRAGAFNQPQHF.

V usage is TRBV25-1 and J usage is TRBJ2-7; the TRBD1 assignment by TCRdb is unverifiable without DNA. The CDR3 extends over 15 amino acids. Germline CDR1 and CDR2: MGHDK and SYGVNS. This CDR3 is CASSEPRRGVGEQYF.

This sequence joins TRBV6-1 and TRBJ2-1; TCRdb designates TRBD1, a call that cannot be tested without DNA. The CDR3 totals 14 residues. The germline CDR1 and CDR2 sequences are MNHNS and SASEGT. The CDR3 here is CASREGASYNEQFF.

The rearrangement uses TRBV7-2 and TRBJ1-6; no DNA is available, so the TRBD1 call from TCRdb remains unchecked. Germline V gene sequence: CDR1 SGHTA, CDR2 FQGNSA. The CDR3 is 15 residues long. CDR3 sequence reads: CASSVGTGVNSPLHF.

The J gene is TRBJ2-5, the V gene TRBV5-4; the TCRdb call, TRBD2, lacks DNA for checking. This CDR3 has 14 amino acids. The germline CDR1 and CDR2 sequences are SGHNT and YYREEE (reference sequence). The CDR3 loop is CASSFGSGKETQYF.

V usage is TRBV12-3 or TRBV12-4 and J usage is TRBJ2-7; TCRdb indicates TRBD2, and absent DNA this call remains unverified. The CDR3 length is 14 residues. The CDR3 here is CASSLGANSYEQYF.

The chain employs TRBV20-1 and TRBJ2-5; with no DNA, the TCRdb D assignment of TRBD1 cannot be verified. This CDR3 spans 14 amino acids. Germline V CDR1 and CDR2: DFQATT, SNEGSKA (reference sequence). The CDR3 reads CSAEQPRGRETQYF.

J is TRBJ1-6 and V is TRBV24-1. CDR1 and CDR2 (germline): KGHDR, SFDVKD. The CDR3 is 13 amino acids. The CDR3 spells CATARRENSPLHF.

The genes are TRBV3-1 and TRBJ2-2; absent DNA, TCRdb's TRBD1 call cannot be checked. The CDR3 loop spans 16 amino acids. Looked up from germline, CDR1 is LGHDT and CDR2 is YNNKEL (reference sequence). CDR3 residues: CASSQHRGLNTGELFF.

V usage is TRBV24-1 and J usage is TRBJ2-7; TCRdb's assignment of TRBD2 cannot be checked, as there is no DNA. Germline loops: CDR1 KGHDR, CDR2 SFDVKD. This CDR3 contains 15 residues. The CDR3: CATSDLSQREDEQYF.